The 31 T cell receptor beta chains below come from one sample, sequenced in a study of blood T cell repertoires in COVID-19. TCRdb keeps only in-frame clones here, not all; method: immunoSEQ multiplex PCR. The sample shows 180,000 or so clones, 82% of them seen only once. Sequenced input: PBMCs or T cells enriched from blood (not recorded which). The receptors originated from a man aged 50-59 years who had recovered from COVID-19.

The V and J genes are TRBV3-1 (or the pseudogene TRBV3-2) and TRBJ2-1; D might be TRBD2 (5 bases). The CDR3 contains 15 residues. V gave up 3 bases and J gave up 1 base, with 10 bases separating them. Germline V gene sequence: CDR1 LGHDT, CDR2 YNNKEL (reference sequence). CDR3 loop: CASSQSGRSYNEQFF. As DNA, the CDR3 is TGTGCCAGCAGCCAGAGCGGCAGGTCCTACAATGAGCAGTTCTTC.

The count of this clone is one. CDR3 amino acids: CSVDGGKGYEQYF. The CDR3 nucleotides read TGCAGCGTTGATGGCGGGAAAGGCTACGAGCAGTACTTC. The chain combines TRBV29-1 with TRBJ2-7, with D maybe TRBD2 (6 bases). The V end was cut by 3 bases, the J end by 3 bases, with 12 bases between. The CDR3 is made up of 13 amino acids. Germline V lookup: CDR1 SQVTM, CDR2 ANQGSEA.

The rearrangement joins TRBV6-5 to TRBJ1-2, with D unresolved. V was clipped by 6 bases and J by 8 bases, with 16 bases between them. Germline CDR1 reads MNHEY; CDR2 reads SVGAGI. This CDR3 comprises 13 residues. The CDR3 sequence is CASRNGIGEGYTF. The CDR3 nucleotides are TGTGCCAGCAGAAACGGGATCGGGGAAGGCTACACCTTC.

Concerning this clone: Different DNA sequences within this sample yield the same CDR3. This chain links TRBV11-3 with TRBJ2-7, with TRBD2 identical over 9 bases. Germline CDR1 is SGHNT and CDR2 is YENEEA. The CDR3 extends over 14 amino acids. Trimming removed 3 bases from V and 1 base from J; junction bases left unmatched: 1. CDR3 amino acids: CASSLTSGSYEQYF. The CDR3, as DNA: TGTGCCAGCAGCTTGACTAGCGGATCCTACGAGCAGTACTTC.

The rearrangement uses TRBV5-1 and TRBJ2-3; TRBD1 aligns across 8 bases. The CDR3 is made up of 14 amino acids. The junction had 9 bases not matched to a gene; V was cut back by 2 bases and J by 10 bases. CDR1 SGHRS and CDR2 YFSETQ come from the germline V gene. CDR3 bases: TGCGCCAGCAGCTTCGACAGGGGACGGGAAGCGCAGTATTTT. Residues: CASSFDRGREAQYF.

The chain combines TRBV29-1 with TRBJ1-5; 9 bases fit TRBD1. The V gene's germline CDR1 is SQVTM and CDR2 ANQGSEA. The V and J ends lost 5 bases and 0 bases, in that order; junction bases with no gene match: 2. The CDR3 length is 14 residues. For the CDR3, the DNA is TGCAGCGTTTTACAGGGGGCTAGCAATCAGCCCCAGCATTTT. Its protein product is CSVLQGASNQPQHF.

J is TRBJ2-5 and V is TRBV24-1; 7 bases agree with TRBD1. The CDR3 consists of 14 residues. Germline V gene data show CDR1 as KGHDR and CDR2 as SFDVKD. With 7 bases clipped from V and 2 bases from J, the junction kept 6 bases outside the gene matches. The CDR3 DNA follows: TGTGCCACCAGCGTTACAGGGGATCAAGAGACCCAGTACTTC. This codes for CATSVTGDQETQYF.

A word on this clone: This clone may be a read error of a much larger clone one base away. The identical CDR3 is also encoded by other nucleotide sequences in the sample. This rearrangement joins TRBV7-9 to TRBJ2-5; D unresolved. The germline CDR1 and CDR2 sequences are SEHNR and FQNEAQ (reference sequence). This CDR3 has 11 residues. V lost 5 bases and J 2 bases, leaving 3 bases between the germline ends. In nucleotides, the CDR3 is TGTGCCAGCAGCCCACAAGAGACCCAGTACTTC. It is translated as CASSPQETQYF.

The gene calls are TRBV3-1 (or the pseudogene TRBV3-2) and TRBJ2-1, with 10 bases that match TRBD2. The CDR3 spans 18 residues. V was pared by 0 bases and J by 7 bases, with 12 bases of the junction left unmatched. CDR1 is LGHDT, CDR2 YNNKEL, per germline (reference sequence). The CDR3 sequence: CASSQDRVAGGYSNEQFF. For the CDR3, the DNA is TGTGCCAGCAGCCAAGATCGGGTAGCGGGAGGCTATTCGAATGAGCAGTTCTTC.

V and J are TRBV13 and TRBJ2-1, with D tentatively TRBD1 (6 bases). In germline, CDR1 is PRHDT, CDR2 FYEKMQ (reference sequence). V shed 4 bases and J shed 2 bases, with 24 bases lying between them. The CDR3 has 19 residues. CDR3 residues: CASSSPLRDTEGPYNEQFF. DNA of the CDR3: TGTGCCAGCAGCTCCCCCCTTAGGGACACAGAAGGCCCCTACAATGAGCAGTTCTTC.

V and J are TRBV25-1 and TRBJ2-7; D perhaps matches TRBD2 (5 bases). The germline V and J ends were trimmed by 10 bases and 2 bases, with 12 bases remaining between them. CDR3 size: 12 residues. Germline lookup yields CDR1 MGHDK and CDR2 SYGVNS. DNA for the CDR3: TGTGCCACAGCAGTGGGAGCCTACGAGCAGTACTTC. Encoded protein: CATAVGAYEQYF.

The sample holds one count of this clone. This sequence joins TRBV12-3 or TRBV12-4 and TRBJ1-2; no clear D. The V and J ends lost 1 base and 4 bases respectively, with 7 bases between them. The CDR3 length is 13 residues. The DNA of the CDR3 is TGTGCCAGCAGTTTAGATTCAGTCTATGGCTACACCTTC. Its protein product is CASSLDSVYGYTF.

The gene calls are TRBV5-4 and TRBJ2-2, with 11 bases that match TRBD1. This CDR3 region has 17 residues. With V trimmed by 2 bases and J by 6 bases, 9 bases remained unmatched. The germline V gene has CDR1 SGHNT and CDR2 YYREEE (reference sequence). The CDR3 region is CASSLGDRGTWAGELFF. The CDR3 DNA sequence: TGTGCCAGCAGCTTAGGGGACAGGGGGACGTGGGCCGGGGAGCTGTTTTTT.

The rearrangement uses TRBV28 and TRBJ2-7; 7 nucleotides align to TRBD2. This CDR3 spans 15 amino acids. Germline V gene data show CDR1 as MDHEN and CDR2 as SYDVKM. The V gene end was trimmed by 6 bases and the J gene end by 0 bases; junction bases not matched to a gene: 8. CDR3 nucleotide sequence: TGTGCCAGCAGCTTAGCGGGTTCCCCCTCCTACGAGCAGTACTTC. Residues: CASSLAGSPSYEQYF.

The sample holds a few counts of this clone. The chain employs TRBV20-1 and TRBJ2-5, with 11 bases matching TRBD2. This CDR3 has 13 residues. Trimming took 3 bases from V and 4 from J; bases not matched to a gene: 1. Germline lookup yields CDR1 DFQATT and CDR2 SNEGSKA (reference sequence). The CDR3 is CSASGLAGETQYF. The CDR3 DNA follows: TGCAGTGCTAGTGGACTAGCGGGAGAGACCCAGTACTTC.

The rearrangement links TRBV7-8 to TRBJ1-2; 7 nucleotides align to TRBD1. The germline V gene has CDR1 SGHVS and CDR2 FQNEAQ. CDR3 length: 12 amino acids. V was pared by 5 bases and J by 6 bases, with 3 bases of the junction left unmatched. CDR3 protein: CASSPDRDGYTF. The CDR3 nucleotides are TGTGCCAGCAGCCCCGACAGGGATGGCTACACCTTC.

The chain couples TRBV2 to TRBJ1-5, with D maybe TRBD1 (6 bases). Trimming pared 4 bases from V and 4 bases from J, leaving 20 bases between. This CDR3 contains 17 residues. Germline V gene lookup returns CDR1 SNHLY and CDR2 FYNNEI. CDR3 sequence: CASSVHRTGLRNQPQHF. The CDR3, as DNA: TGTGCCAGCAGTGTCCATCGTACAGGGTTGAGGAATCAGCCCCAGCATTTT.

This clone was seen only a few times. V usage is TRBV6-8 and J usage is TRBJ1-5; D is undetermined. CDR3 length equals 11 residues. V lost 3 bases, J lost 9 bases, and 6 bases lay in between. Germline assignment: CDR1 MNHGY and CDR2 SAAAGT. CDR3 in DNA: TGTGCCAGCAGTTATGGCTCGCCCCAGCATTTT. Its protein product is CASSYGSPQHF.

The CDR3 region is CAISERSGVSYEQYF. Here the CDR3 DNA reads TGTGCCATCAGTGAACGTAGCGGGGTATCCTACGAGCAGTACTTC. V and J are TRBV10-3 and TRBJ2-7; 8 nucleotides line up with TRBD2. Trimming at V came to 3 bases and at J to 1 base, leaving 5 bases not matched to a gene. The CDR3 loop spans 15 amino acids. CDR1 and CDR2 from the germline V gene are ENHRY and SYGVKD.

The V call is TRBV6-5, the J call TRBJ1-1, with 9 positions matching TRBD1. With V trimmed by 6 bases and J by 6 bases, 11 bases remained unmatched. This CDR3 region has 15 residues. Per germline, CDR1 MNHEY and CDR2 SVGAGI. This CDR3 is CASRDRGGFFSEAFF. Written as DNA, the CDR3 is TGTGCCAGCAGGGACAGGGGTGGGTTTTTTTCTGAAGCTTTCTTT.

The J gene is TRBJ1-5, the V gene TRBV6-5, with D maybe TRBD1 (6 bases). V lost 2 bases and J lost 4, with 12 bases in between. The length of the CDR3 is 15 residues. CDR1 MNHEY and CDR2 SVGAGI come from the germline V gene. CDR3: CASSYRRTANQPQHF. The CDR3 coding sequence is TGTGCCAGCAGTTACCGAAGGACAGCTAATCAGCCCCAGCATTTT.

The chain has TRBV28 and TRBJ1-2, with D tentatively TRBD1 (6 bases). CDR3 length: 16 amino acids. With 7 bases removed from V and 0 bases from J, the gap between germline ends came to 18 bases. Germline CDR1 is MDHEN and CDR2 is SYDVKM. The CDR3 bases are TGTGCCAGCACCGACCCGACAGGAGATTCTAACTATGGCTACACCTTC. Its protein product is CASTDPTGDSNYGYTF.

The rearrangement links TRBV28 to TRBJ2-1; 10 positions match TRBD2. The germline CDR1 and CDR2 sequences are MDHEN and SYDVKM. This CDR3 spans 15 amino acids. Trimming at V came to 5 bases and at J to 3 bases, leaving 4 bases not matched to a gene. CDR3 residues: CASSRAGGIYNEQFF. CDR3 sequence (DNA): TGTGCCAGCAGTAGAGCGGGAGGGATCTACAATGAGCAGTTCTTC.

The chain recombines TRBV7-9 with TRBJ2-1; 9 bases agree with TRBD2. This CDR3 spans 16 amino acids. Germline CDR1 is SEHNR and CDR2 is FQNEAQ (reference sequence). Trimming took 7 bases from V and 3 from J; bases not matched to a gene: 10. In DNA, the CDR3 is TGTGCCAGCAACCCATATGCTAGCGGGAACTACAATGAGCAGTTCTTC. This translates into CASNPYASGNYNEQFF. Based on the CDR3 plus reference TRBV7-9 and TRBJ2-1, the full variable domain is DTGVSQNPRHKITKRGQNVTFRCDPISEHNRLYWYRQTLGQGPEFLTYFQNEAQLEKSRLLSDRFSAERPKGSFSTLEIQRTEQGDSAMYLCASNPYASGNYNEQFFGPGTRLTVL.

V usage is TRBV7-6 and J usage is TRBJ2-3; 9 positions agree with TRBD2. The CDR3 is made up of 15 amino acids. With 2 bases clipped from V and 2 bases from J, the junction kept 2 bases outside the gene matches. From germline, CDR1 is SGHVS and CDR2 FNYEAQ. The CDR3 bases are TGTGCCAGCAGCTTAATAGCGGGGGCCACAGATACGCAGTATTTT. It codes for CASSLIAGATDTQYF.

This clone was detected a few times. CDR3 sequence reads: CASRLTGGLSGYTF. The CDR3 DNA is TGCGCCAGCAGACTAACAGGGGGACTATCAGGCTACACCTTC. The chain recombines TRBV4-1 with TRBJ1-2; 8 bases align to TRBD1. This CDR3 spans 14 amino acids. The ends lost 6 bases at V and 8 bases at J; junction bases unmatched: 11. Germline V CDR1 and CDR2: MGHRA, YSYEKL.

V gene TRBV29-1 combines with J gene TRBJ2-6, with TRBD1 as a possible D gene (6 bases). The CDR3 totals 16 residues. V lost 4 bases and J lost 0, with 13 bases in between. Germline assignment: CDR1 SQVTM and CDR2 ANQGSEA. In DNA, the CDR3 is TGCAGCGTTGGGGGGCAGGCTCTCTCTGGGGCCAACGTCCTGACTTTC. Amino acids: CSVGGQALSGANVLTF.

The rearrangement uses TRBV5-1 and TRBJ2-5; D call uncertain. CDR3 size: 13 residues. Trimming stripped 4 bases from V and 5 bases from J, with 12 bases between. Per the germline V gene, CDR1 is SGHRS and CDR2 is YFSETQ. DNA of the CDR3: TGCGCCAGCAGCCAGAATCTCGGGGAGACCCAGTACTTC. This encodes CASSQNLGETQYF.

The chain carries TRBV5-1 and TRBJ2-7; D gene unclear. The CDR3 sequence is 14 residues long. Germline lookup yields CDR1 SGHRS and CDR2 YFSETQ. V gave up 2 bases and J gave up 0 bases, with 9 bases separating them. The CDR3 spells CASSLDGVSYEQYF. The CDR3 nucleotides are TGCGCCAGCAGCTTAGACGGAGTCTCCTACGAGCAGTACTTC.

The genes are TRBV6-1 and TRBJ1-2; TRBD1 matches 9 bases. Trimming cost V 2 bases and J 7 bases; bases outside gene matches: 8. The CDR3 has 15 residues. Looked up from germline, CDR1 is MNHNS and CDR2 is SASEGT. The CDR3: CASSERGQGWRGYTF. CDR3 nucleotides: TGTGCCAGCAGTGAAAGGGGACAGGGATGGCGTGGCTACACCTTC.

Only a few counts were recorded for this clone. This rearrangement joins TRBV11-3 to TRBJ1-5, with 9 bases that match TRBD1. V lost 9 bases to trimming and J lost 7 bases; unmatched junction nucleotides: 16. Germline CDR1 is SGHNT and CDR2 is YENEEA. CDR3 length: 16 amino acids. The CDR3 reads CASVIWDRVKKQPQHF. The CDR3 DNA is TGTGCCAGTGTCATCTGGGACAGGGTTAAGAAGCAGCCCCAGCATTTT. The full variable domain, completed using reference TRBV11-3 and TRBJ1-5, is EAGVVQSPRYKIIEKKQPVAFWCNPISGHNTLYWYLQNLGQGPELLIRYENEEAVDDSQLPKDRFSAERLKGVDSTLKIQPAELGDSAVYLCASVIWDRVKKQPQHFGDGTRLSIL.